This entry is about one TCR beta chain. The target of this receptor is not known. No base-level quality is on record; no much larger clone is a single base apart. The germline V and J ends show losses of 3 bases and 5 bases respectively, and no gene match explains 9 bases of the junction. Inclusive of the bounding cysteine and phenylalanine, the CDR3 is 16 residues long. CDR3 DNA is the only sequence kept; it has 48 bases, read in frame from the first base. Via the germline V gene (reference sequence), CDR1 is SGHNT and CDR2 YYREEE. The entry originates in a study of blood T cell repertoires in COVID-19 (dated by TCRdb to 2018 to 2021). Regarding the study in general: Samples covering the acute and convalescent phases of COVID-19 were provided by collaborators in the United States, Italy and Spain. The prospective study material was composed of cDNA or gDNA derived from T cells, B-cell-depleted T cells, or PBMCs. Deeply sampled blood TCRbeta repertoires from subjects exposed to, actively infected with, or recovered from COVID-19 were included in the dataset. Sample metadata almost always included a de-identified subject ID, COVID-19 status, age in years and sex. Samples came from the ongoing ImmuneRACE study (first 160 participants) plus 1,254 subjects from 6 global collaborators. A freely available public database, intended as a resource for researchers studying the immune response to SARS-CoV-2, is where the repertoires were released. Where available, HLA class I and class II types were obtained from metadata supplied by the sample provider rather than from assay-based typing.

Beyond this particular receptor, the publication reports: Clinical and demographic metadata were provided uncurated, with the amount varying by source and participant.

TCRbeta CDR3 regions were amplified from genomic DNA using the immunoSEQ Assay, a bias-controlled multiplex PCR. The published analysis was carried out like this. Within the assay, amplification of reference gene primers was used to estimate how many nucleated cells each sample contained. To quantify the absolute abundance of each unique TCRbeta CDR3 rearrangement, sequence reads were collapsed and filtered. For each sample, productive Simpson clonality was calculated by taking the square root of Simpson's diversity index across productive rearrangements. What TCRdb holds here is the immuneACCESS table cut down to in-frame rearrangements. Part of the clones is not present; checked against another copy, under half of the missing clones reflect an unresolved V gene, and the others are unexplained. V and J calls and clone size come straight from that table; D and trimming were deduced from the DNA. For this sample there are approximately 120,000 clones; over 60% appear just once. The top ten clones comprise about 4.7% of the sample.

Whole blood was collected in K2EDTA tubes by collaborating institutions according to the institutions' own protocols. For TCRbeta analysis, collaborators shipped samples as frozen whole blood, isolated PBMCs, or DNA extracted from either of those sample types. This TCR came from a human donor in a cohort sampled during active or convalescent COVID-19. Rearrangement joined TRBV5-4 to TRBJ2-7; TRBD2 agrees with 12 junctional bases. The sequencing sample was made of peripheral blood. The DNA is as follows: TGTGCCAGCAGCTCGGGACTAGCGGGCCCTCAGCACGAGCAGTACTTC. Its product reads: CASSSGLAGPQHEQYF.